The 15 T cell receptor beta chains below all came from one sample that was sequenced in a study of blood T cell repertoires in COVID-19. Repertoires were generated with immunoSEQ multiplex PCR, while TCRdb's copy carries only in-frame clones and drops some. The sample shows some 300,000 clones, around 90% of them seen only once. The specimen was PBMCs or T cells enriched from blood (not recorded which). The receptor source for this set is a young woman with acute COVID-19.

This sequence joins TRBV6-5 and TRBJ1-4; D not certain. CDR3 size: 15 residues. Germline CDR1 is MNHEY and CDR2 is SVGAGI. V was pared by 5 bases and J by 0 bases, with 10 bases between. This CDR3 is CASSHLAATNEKLFF. The CDR3 DNA is TGTGCCAGCAGTCACCTGGCAGCAACTAATGAAAAACTGTTTTTT.

This clone has more than one count but fewer than ten. V and J are TRBV12-3 or TRBV12-4 and TRBJ1-1, with 8 positions matching TRBD1. V dropped 6 bases and J dropped 6; count of bases not matched to a gene: 6. The CDR3 runs to 13 residues. This CDR3 reads CASRPGTGAEAFF. The CDR3 DNA is TGTGCCAGCAGGCCAGGGACAGGCGCTGAAGCTTTCTTT.

The chain couples TRBV27 to TRBJ1-5; TRBD1 matches 7 bases. Germline V gene data show CDR1 as MNHEY and CDR2 as SMNVEV (reference sequence). This CDR3 is 13 amino acids long. The J segment lost 6 bases and the V segment lost 2 bases, leaving 1 base of the junction unmatched. CDR3 sequence reads: CASSLTGVQPQHF. DNA of the CDR3: TGTGCCAGCAGTTTAACAGGGGTTCAGCCCCAGCATTTT.

The CDR3 spells CASRLQENTEAFF. CDR3 DNA sequence: TGTGCCAGCAGGCTGCAGGAGAACACTGAAGCTTTCTTT. The chain combines TRBV12-3 or TRBV12-4 with TRBJ1-1; D uncertain. The CDR3 is made up of 13 amino acids. Trimming removed 6 bases at V and 1 base at J, with 9 bases between.

V gene TRBV5-4 combines with J gene TRBJ2-5, with D possibly TRBD1 on 6 matching bases. There are 16 residues in the CDR3. CDR1 and CDR2 (germline): SGHNT, YYREEE (reference sequence). The V gene lost 4 bases and the J gene lost 5 bases, with 21 bases spanning the gap. The CDR3 DNA reads TGTGCCAGCAGCCTCCCGCCGGCAGGGGCGATGGAGACCCAGTACTTC. Translating gives CASSLPPAGAMETQYF.

A remark on this clone: Other DNA sequences in this sample translate to the same CDR3. This chain's CDR3 is CASSSSGSTDTQYF. Here the CDR3 DNA reads TGTGCCAGCAGTTCTAGCGGCAGCACAGATACGCAGTATTTT. The rearrangement uses TRBV28 and TRBJ2-3; 7 bases align to TRBD2. The CDR3 is 14 amino acids. Germline V gene sequence: CDR1 MDHEN, CDR2 SYDVKM. With 4 bases clipped from V and 0 bases from J, the junction kept 1 base outside the gene matches.

The chain uses TRBV5-8 and TRBJ1-2, with D maybe TRBD1 (6 bases). This CDR3 spans 17 amino acids. V was cut by 4 bases and J by 4 bases, with 23 bases left in between. Per the germline V gene, CDR1 is SGHTS and CDR2 is YDEGEE. The CDR3: CASSVRFLTDRSYGYTF. In DNA, the CDR3 is TGTGCCAGCAGCGTCCGATTTCTAACCGACAGGAGCTATGGCTACACCTTC.

The chain joins TRBV28 to TRBJ1-3; possibly TRBD1 for D (5 bases). Trimming stripped 4 bases from V and 0 bases from J, with 7 bases between. Germline CDR1 is MDHEN and CDR2 is SYDVKM. The CDR3 consists of 14 residues. The CDR3 loop is CASSSGGSGNTIYF. The CDR3 region has the DNA TGTGCCAGCAGTTCCGGGGGCTCTGGAAACACCATATATTTT.

The chain has TRBV28 and TRBJ2-1; 11 bases fit TRBD2. V trimming: 6 bases; J trimming: 6 bases; junction bases outside the gene matches: 7. The CDR3 is 15 residues long. Germline V gene data show CDR1 as MDHEN and CDR2 as SYDVKM. The CDR3, as DNA: TGTGCCAGCAGCCTCACTAGCGGGAGTCCCAATGAGCAGTTCTTC. Encoded protein: CASSLTSGSPNEQFF. Full variable domain (outside the CDR3, taken from reference TRBV28 and TRBJ2-1): DVKVTQSSRYLVKRTGEKVFLECVQDMDHENMFWYRQDPGLGLRLIYFSYDVKMKEKGDIPEGYSVSREKKERFSLILESASTNQTSMYLCASSLTSGSPNEQFFGPGTRLTVL.

This clone has only a few counts. The genes are TRBV5-1 and TRBJ1-1; D is possibly TRBD1 (5 bases). The CDR3 extends over 14 amino acids. V lost 2 bases to trimming and J lost 1 base, with 9 bases between them. The germline CDR1 and CDR2 sequences are SGHRS and YFSETQ. CDR3 sequence (DNA): TGCGCCAGCAGCTTCTTAACAGGGAACACTGAAGCTTTCTTT. Its protein product is CASSFLTGNTEAFF.

This clone was recorded only once. The rearrangement uses TRBV7-9 and TRBJ2-3; TRBD1 agrees at 9 bases. Germline V gene sequence: CDR1 SEHNR, CDR2 FQNEAQ (reference sequence). The CDR3 is 16 residues long. The V and J ends lost 2 bases and 1 base, in that order; junction bases with no gene match: 4. CDR3 DNA: TGTGCCAGCAGCTTATGGAGGACAGGGGGCACAGATACGCAGTATTTT. This sequence encodes CASSLWRTGGTDTQYF.

The J gene is TRBJ2-3, the V gene TRBV27, with D perhaps TRBD2 (5 bases). Trimming removed 8 bases at V and 1 base at J, with 13 bases between. Germline V gives CDR1 MNHEY, CDR2 SMNVEV (reference sequence). CDR3 length: 14 residues. The CDR3 nucleotides are TGTGCCAGCTCATGGAAACTAGGCACAGATACGCAGTATTTT. Translation gives CASSWKLGTDTQYF.

The chain is built from TRBV20-1 and TRBJ1-6, with TRBD1 identical over 9 bases. This CDR3 has 14 amino acids. Unmatched junction bases numbered 2, after V lost 3 bases and J lost 5 bases. Looked up from germline, CDR1 is DFQATT and CDR2 is SNEGSKA (reference sequence). The CDR3: CSASRTGDNSPLHF. As DNA, the CDR3 is TGCAGTGCTAGTAGGACAGGGGATAATTCACCCCTCCACTTT.

This rearrangement joins TRBV13 to TRBJ2-1; D gene uncertain. The CDR3 is made up of 13 amino acids. From germline, CDR1 is PRHDT and CDR2 FYEKMQ (reference sequence). The V and J ends lost 0 bases and 7 bases respectively, with 7 bases between them. CDR3 loop: CASSLGERNEQFF. In DNA form, the CDR3 reads TGTGCCAGCAGCTTAGGCGAACGGAATGAGCAGTTCTTC.

This clone was picked up a small number of times. This chain links TRBV2 with TRBJ2-3, with 8 bases fitting TRBD2. Germline values: CDR1 SNHLY, CDR2 FYNNEI. After removal of 6 bases from V and 3 bases from J, the junction contained 17 bases not matched to a gene. This CDR3 spans 18 amino acids. CDR3 sequence reads: CASREYTTRLAKTDTQYF. CDR3 coding DNA: TGTGCCAGCAGGGAATACACCACGAGACTAGCGAAAACAGATACGCAGTATTTT.